This paragraph covers one TCR beta chain sequence. TCRdb keeps only in-frame clones here, not all; method: immunoSEQ multiplex PCR. The sample records roughly 250,000 clones, roughly nine tenths being singletons. The sample belongs to a study of blood T cell repertoires in COVID-19. This CDR3 spans 12 amino acids. From germline, CDR1 is SEHNR and CDR2 FQNEAQ (reference sequence). The V gene lost 3 bases and the J gene lost 12 bases, with 12 bases spanning the gap. What was sequenced was PBMCs or T cells enriched from blood (not recorded which). This chain uses TRBV7-9 with TRBJ2-1; no reliable D call. This TCR came from a human donor in a cohort exposed to, infected with or recovered from COVID-19 (not recorded which). The donor label of this sample is uncertain. The DNA for the CDR3 is TGTGCCAGCAGCTTCCTGGGCTTGTCGCAGTTCTTC. It yields the protein CASSFLGLSQFF.